This TCR beta chain derives from a study of cytomegalovirus exposure and HLA in healthy donors. This PCR relied on a set of 60 Vbeta primers and 13 Jbeta primers. The method was immunoSEQ multiplex PCR; TCRdb's version includes in-frame clones alone and lacks a portion of them. The data contain some 130,000 clones, 55% to 75% of them singletons. Per the germline V gene, CDR1 is SGHRS and CDR2 is YFSETQ. The junction had 7 bases not matched to a gene; V was cut back by 0 bases and J by 7 bases. The CDR3 consists of 15 residues. V and J are TRBV5-1 and TRBJ2-1; 7 nucleotides line up with TRBD1. The receptor was derived from a young man in good health and CMV-seropositive. The sample taken for sequencing was PBMCs. The CDR3 loop reads CASSLVTGAWNEQFF. CDR3 DNA: TGCGCCAGCAGCTTGGTTACAGGGGCATGGAATGAGCAGTTCTTC.